Below, 18 T cell receptor beta chains from the same sample are listed, as sequenced in a study of T cells after posttransplantation cyclophosphamide. Busulfan-fludarabine conditioning, marrow transplant, and cyclophosphamide on days +3 and +4 were administered. The repertoire was sequenced with immunoSEQ multiplex PCR; TCRdb's copy has only in-frame clones and lacks some. This set yields about 25,000 clones and no singletons; the top ten hold 1.8%. The sample was PBMCs, taken after allogeneic stem cell transplant with posttransplant cyclophosphamide. These receptors were obtained from a male patient younger than 30 who received an allogeneic stem cell transplant from a related donor, was CMV-positive, and had no GVHD. Part of the T cell pool may stem from the graft donor.

This clone was recorded at least ten times. The chain links TRBV7-7 to TRBJ2-2; the D gene is possibly TRBD2 (5 bases). Trimming left V 0 bases short and J 6 bases short, with 8 bases between. The CDR3 is made up of 14 amino acids. Per germline, CDR1 SSHAT and CDR2 FNYEAQ (reference sequence). The CDR3 coding sequence is TGTGCCAGCAGCTTAGCGGCCGGGGCCGGGGAGCTGTTTTTT. It specifies CASSLAAGAGELFF. The entire variable domain, with the rest obtained from reference TRBV7-7 and TRBJ2-2, is as follows: GAGVSQSPRYKVTKRGQDVTLRCDPISSHATLYWYQQALGQGPEFLTYFNYEAQPDKSGLPSDRFSAERPEGSISTLTIQRTEQRDSAMYRCASSLAAGAGELFFGEGSRLTVL.

This clone was found many times. V gene TRBV19 combines with J gene TRBJ1-2, with D possibly TRBD1 on 6 matching bases. Trimming removed 6 bases at V and 7 bases at J, with 12 bases between. The CDR3 totals 12 residues. Per the germline V gene, CDR1 is LNHDA and CDR2 is SQIVND (reference sequence). CDR3 protein: CASSQTGFGYTF. The DNA of the CDR3 is TGTGCCAGTAGCCAAACAGGGTTTGGCTACACCTTC.

At least ten counts were recorded for this clone. This chain uses TRBV13 with TRBJ2-3, with D perhaps matching TRBD2 (6 bases). The CDR3 extends over 14 amino acids. Looked up from germline, CDR1 is PRHDT and CDR2 is FYEKMQ (reference sequence). V lost 5 bases, J lost 6 bases, and 15 bases lay in between. The DNA of the CDR3 is TGTGCCAGCAGCCCTACCACCCTAGCGGATACGCAGTATTTT. It yields the protein CASSPTTLADTQYF. Full variable domain (outside the CDR3, taken from reference TRBV13 and TRBJ2-3): AAGVIQSPRHLIKEKRETATLKCYPIPRHDTVYWYQQGPGQDPQFLISFYEKMQSDKGSIPDRFSAQQFSDYHSELNMSSLELGDSALYFCASSPTTLADTQYFGPGTRLTVL.

This clone was detected many times. The chain recombines TRBV30 with TRBJ2-3; 12 bases map to TRBD1. This CDR3 spans 15 amino acids. Per germline, CDR1 GTSNPN and CDR2 SVGIG (reference sequence). Germline trimming cut 5 bases from V and 0 bases from J; bases unmatched to any gene: 3. CDR3 bases: TGTGCCTGGGGGGGACAGGGGGCTAGCACAGATACGCAGTATTTT. It translates to CAWGGQGASTDTQYF.

This clone has at least ten counts. The gene calls are TRBV2 and TRBJ2-5; perhaps TRBD1 as D (6 bases). The V and J ends lost 4 bases and 5 bases respectively, with 11 bases between them. CDR1 and CDR2 from the germline V gene are SNHLY and FYNNEI. This CDR3 is built from 13 residues. This CDR3 reads CASSGQVPETQYF. The CDR3 DNA reads TGTGCCAGCAGTGGACAGGTCCCCGAGACCCAGTACTTC.

This clone showed up many times. V is TRBV18 and J is TRBJ1-5; no definite D call. This CDR3 contains 13 residues. Deletions cut 3 bases from V and 4 bases from J, with 7 bases between. Germline V gives CDR1 KGHSH, CDR2 LQKENI. CDR3 sequence (DNA): TGTGCCAGCTCACCTGTCGGGAATCAGCCCCAGCATTTT. Protein product: CASSPVGNQPQHF. The full variable domain, with the rest looked up from reference TRBV18 and TRBJ1-5, is NAGVMQNPRHLVRRRGQEARLRCSPMKGHSHVYWYRQLPEEGLKFMVYLQKENIIDESGMPKERFSAEFPKEGPSILRIQQVVRGDSAAYFCASSPVGNQPQHFGDGTRLSIL.

This clone was recorded many times. V and J are TRBV9 and TRBJ2-3; D ambiguous. Germline assignment: CDR1 SGDLS and CDR2 YYNGEE. V lost 2 bases and J lost 4, with 11 bases in between. CDR3 length equals 14 residues. CDR3 sequence reads: CASSVGSWADTQYF. Here the CDR3 DNA reads TGTGCCAGCAGCGTGGGCAGTTGGGCAGATACGCAGTATTTT.

This clone was detected a few times. This rearrangement joins TRBV7-2 to TRBJ2-5; D gene ambiguous. This CDR3 is built from 11 residues. Germline CDR1 SGHTA, CDR2 FQGNSA. V lost 5 bases to trimming and J lost 7 bases, with 8 bases between them. The CDR3 protein is CASSPVATQYF. The CDR3 nucleotides are TGTGCCAGCAGCCCCGTGGCGACCCAGTACTTC.

The sample holds a few counts of this clone. The chain carries TRBV29-1 and TRBJ2-7; TRBD2 is a possible D gene (5 bases). This CDR3 has 10 residues. V was shortened by 7 bases and J by 1 base, with 5 bases between the two germline ends. Germline assignment: CDR1 SQVTM and CDR2 ANQGSEA. CDR3 DNA: TGCAGCGCGGGATCCTACGAGCAGTACTTC. This sequence encodes CSAGSYEQYF.

This clone was counted many times. This same CDR3 is encoded by further DNA sequences in the sample. The chain employs TRBV9 and TRBJ2-3; possibly TRBD1 for D (5 bases). The CDR3 is 13 residues long. V was shortened by 2 bases and J by 4 bases, with 8 bases between the two germline ends. Germline V gene data show CDR1 as SGDLS and CDR2 as YYNGEE. CDR3 amino acids: CASSVQGPDTQYF. Here the CDR3 DNA reads TGTGCCAGCAGCGTTCAGGGCCCAGATACGCAGTATTTT. Combining the CDR3 with reference TRBV9 and TRBJ2-3 gives the whole variable domain DSGVTQTPKHLITATGQRVTLRCSPRSGDLSVYWYQQSLDQGLQFLIQYYNGEERAKGNILERFSAQQFPDLHSELNLSSLELGDSALYFCASSVQGPDTQYFGPGTRLTVL.

This clone was seen ten or more times. This chain uses TRBV11-2 with TRBJ2-7; possible D gene TRBD2, 6 bases. Germline V CDR1 and CDR2: SGHAT, FQNNGV. The CDR3 is 14 amino acids. V lost 1 base and J 1 base, leaving 8 bases between the germline ends. For the CDR3, the DNA is TGTGCCAGCAGCTTAGGGGCGGGGTCCTACGAGCAGTACTTC. Residues: CASSLGAGSYEQYF.

This clone was detected ten times or more. The gene calls are TRBV4-1 and TRBJ2-7, with a tentative D call TRBD1 (5 bases). CDR1 MGHRA and CDR2 YSYEKL come from the germline V gene. V lost 4 bases and J lost 3, with 13 bases in between. CDR3 size: 14 residues. CDR3 DNA sequence: TGCGCCAGCAGCCCCAGGGATGGTGGCTACGAGCAGTACTTC. Translating it yields CASSPRDGGYEQYF.

This clone was found many times. The chain employs TRBV30 and TRBJ2-2; possible D gene TRBD1, 6 bases. Germline CDR1 and CDR2: GTSNPN and SVGIG (reference sequence). Trimming took 5 bases from V and 3 from J, leaving 13 bases between them. This CDR3 region has 14 residues. The CDR3 reads CAWGGQRYTGELFF. The CDR3 DNA follows: TGTGCCTGGGGCGGACAGAGGTACACCGGGGAGCTGTTTTTT.

This clone was observed many times. The chain uses TRBV10-2 and TRBJ2-1; 8 nucleotides align to TRBD1. The CDR3 is made up of 18 amino acids. The J segment lost 0 bases and the V segment lost 4 bases, leaving 11 bases of the junction unmatched. Germline lookup yields CDR1 WSHSY and CDR2 SAAADI. The CDR3 sequence: CASSVVGGGQGSYNEQFF. CDR3 in DNA: TGCGCCAGCAGTGTAGTGGGGGGTGGACAGGGCTCCTACAATGAGCAGTTCTTC.

This clone was detected ten times or more. J is TRBJ1-2 and V is TRBV19, with D uncertain. Germline V CDR1 and CDR2: LNHDA, SQIVND (reference sequence). Between the trimmed V and J ends, which lost 7 bases and 7 bases, there was a span of 16 bases. CDR3 length: 13 amino acids. CDR3 residues: CASKAHEAGGYTF. The CDR3 nucleotides read TGTGCCAGTAAGGCCCACGAGGCTGGTGGCTACACCTTC.

This clone was seen repeatedly, ten times or more. The chain couples TRBV6-5 to TRBJ2-7, with 8 bases matching TRBD1. Germline values: CDR1 MNHEY, CDR2 SVGAGI. The CDR3 has 16 residues. The V segment lost 2 bases and the J segment 3 bases; nucleotides outside the gene matches: 9. The CDR3 DNA follows: TGTGCCAGCAGTTACGGCGTGGCAGGGGGCGTCTACGAGCAGTACTTC. Residues: CASSYGVAGGVYEQYF.

This clone was detected many times. This chain links TRBV6-5 with TRBJ2-2; the match to TRBD2 covers 7 bases. The CDR3 length is 16 residues. CDR1 is MNHEY and CDR2 is SVGAGI in the germline V gene. With 4 bases clipped from V and 3 bases from J, the junction kept 8 bases outside the gene matches. The CDR3: CASSLISRGDTGELFF. The CDR3 nucleotides are TGTGCCAGCAGTTTAATCAGTCGGGGGGACACCGGGGAGCTGTTTTTT.

This clone showed up many times. The chain employs TRBV6-1 and TRBJ2-5; tentative D call: TRBD2 (6 bases). V lost 11 bases and J lost 5, with 21 bases in between. In germline, CDR1 is MNHNS, CDR2 SASEGT. This CDR3 has 14 residues. The CDR3 DNA is TGTGCCTCTCAAAAGAGCAGCGGGCTGGAGACCCAGTACTTC. This sequence encodes CASQKSSGLETQYF.